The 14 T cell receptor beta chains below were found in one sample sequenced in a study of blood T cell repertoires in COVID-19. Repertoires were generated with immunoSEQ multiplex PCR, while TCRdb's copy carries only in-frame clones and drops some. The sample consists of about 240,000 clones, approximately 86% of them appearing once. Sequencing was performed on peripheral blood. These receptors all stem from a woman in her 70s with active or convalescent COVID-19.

CDR3 in amino acids: CASSYSGGLDTQYF. CDR3 bases: TGTGCCAGCAGTTACAGCGGGGGACTAGATACGCAGTATTTT. The rearrangement links TRBV6-2 or TRBV6-3 to TRBJ2-3, with 8 bases lining up with TRBD2. Germline lookup yields CDR1 MNHEY and CDR2 SVGEGT. V gave up 2 bases and J gave up 5 bases; unmatched junction bases: 3. This CDR3 is 14 amino acids long.

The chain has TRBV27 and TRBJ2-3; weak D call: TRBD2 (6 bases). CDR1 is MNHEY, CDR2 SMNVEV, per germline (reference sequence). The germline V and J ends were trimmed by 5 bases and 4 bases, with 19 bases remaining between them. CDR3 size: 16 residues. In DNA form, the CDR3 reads TGTGCCAGCAGTCCGCCGGGACTGCTAGGCGCAGATACGCAGTATTTT. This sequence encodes CASSPPGLLGADTQYF.

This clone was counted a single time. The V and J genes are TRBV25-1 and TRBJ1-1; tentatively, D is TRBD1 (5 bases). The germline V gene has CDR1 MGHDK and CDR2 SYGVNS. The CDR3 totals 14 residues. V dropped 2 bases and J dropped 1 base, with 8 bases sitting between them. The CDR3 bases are TGTGCCAGCAGTGAAACCGGGGGGAACACTGAAGCTTTCTTT. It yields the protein CASSETGGNTEAFF.

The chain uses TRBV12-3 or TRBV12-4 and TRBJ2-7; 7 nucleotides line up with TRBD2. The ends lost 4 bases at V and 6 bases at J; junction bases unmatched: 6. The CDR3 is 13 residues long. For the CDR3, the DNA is TGTGCCAGCAGTTGGGCGGGGGAAAGCGAGCAGTACTTC. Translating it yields CASSWAGESEQYF.

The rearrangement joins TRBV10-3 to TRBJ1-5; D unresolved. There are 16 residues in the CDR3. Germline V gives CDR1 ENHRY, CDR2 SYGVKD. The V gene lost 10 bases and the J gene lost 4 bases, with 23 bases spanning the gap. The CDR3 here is CARLYFLSSYNQPQHF. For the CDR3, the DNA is TGTGCCAGACTTTATTTTCTATCCTCATATAATCAGCCCCAGCATTTT.

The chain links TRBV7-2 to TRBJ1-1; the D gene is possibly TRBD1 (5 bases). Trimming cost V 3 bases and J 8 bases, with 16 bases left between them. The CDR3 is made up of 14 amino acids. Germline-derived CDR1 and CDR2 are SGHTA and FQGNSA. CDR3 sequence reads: CASSFSQGPGEAFF. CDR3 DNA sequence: TGTGCCAGCAGCTTTTCTCAGGGCCCCGGGGAAGCTTTCTTT.

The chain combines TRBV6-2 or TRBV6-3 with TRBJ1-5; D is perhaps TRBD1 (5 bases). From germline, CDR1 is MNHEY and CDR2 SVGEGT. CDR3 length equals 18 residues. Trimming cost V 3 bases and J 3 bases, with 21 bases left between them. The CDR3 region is CASSYSQGNGHDNQPQHF. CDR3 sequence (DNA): TGTGCCAGCAGTTATTCTCAGGGAAATGGGCATGACAATCAGCCCCAGCATTTT.

The CDR3 DNA sequence: TGTGCCAGCAGTTTACGCGGGGAACATCAGCCCCAGCATTTT. This sequence encodes CASSLRGEHQPQHF. This chain connects TRBV7-2 to TRBJ1-5; D call uncertain. This CDR3 has 14 amino acids. CDR1 SGHTA and CDR2 FQGNSA come from the germline V gene. The V end lost 6 bases, the J end lost 5 bases, and 14 bases lay between the germline ends.

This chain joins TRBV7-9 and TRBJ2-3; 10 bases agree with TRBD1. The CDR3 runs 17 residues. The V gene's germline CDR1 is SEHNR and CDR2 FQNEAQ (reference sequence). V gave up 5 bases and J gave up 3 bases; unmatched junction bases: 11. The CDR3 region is CASSLGQGVIGTDTQYF. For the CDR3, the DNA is TGTGCCAGCAGCCTAGGACAGGGGGTGATTGGGACAGATACGCAGTATTTT.

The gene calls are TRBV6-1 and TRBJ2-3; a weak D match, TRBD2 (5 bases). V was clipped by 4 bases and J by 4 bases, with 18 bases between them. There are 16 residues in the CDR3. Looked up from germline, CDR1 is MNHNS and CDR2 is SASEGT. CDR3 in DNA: TGTGCCAGCAGTGGAGGACTCCTCAGTCGGGCAGATACGCAGTATTTT. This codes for CASSGGLLSRADTQYF.

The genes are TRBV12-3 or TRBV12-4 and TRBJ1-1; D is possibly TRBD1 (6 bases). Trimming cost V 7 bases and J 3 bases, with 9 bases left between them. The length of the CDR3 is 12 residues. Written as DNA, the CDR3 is TGTGCCAGCACTCAGGGGTACACTGAAGCTTTCTTT. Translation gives CASTQGYTEAFF.

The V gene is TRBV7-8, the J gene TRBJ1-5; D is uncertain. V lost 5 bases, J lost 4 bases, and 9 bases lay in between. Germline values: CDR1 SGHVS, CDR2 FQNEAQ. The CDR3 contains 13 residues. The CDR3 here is CASSPDKNQPQHF. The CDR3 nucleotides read TGTGCCAGCAGCCCCGACAAGAATCAGCCCCAGCATTTT.

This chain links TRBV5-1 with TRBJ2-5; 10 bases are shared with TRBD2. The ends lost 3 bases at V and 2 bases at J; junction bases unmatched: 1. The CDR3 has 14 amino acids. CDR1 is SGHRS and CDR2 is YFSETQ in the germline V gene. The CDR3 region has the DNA TGCGCCAGCAGCTCGACTAGCGGGCAAGAGACCCAGTACTTC. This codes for CASSSTSGQETQYF.

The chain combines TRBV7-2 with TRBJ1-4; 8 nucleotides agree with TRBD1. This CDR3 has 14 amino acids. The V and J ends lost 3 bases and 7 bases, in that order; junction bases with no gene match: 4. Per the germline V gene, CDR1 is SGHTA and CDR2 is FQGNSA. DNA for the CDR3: TGTGCCAGCAGCTTCAGGACAGGGAGTGAAAAACTGTTTTTT. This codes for CASSFRTGSEKLFF.